This T cell receptor (beta chain) was sequenced for a study of cytomegalovirus exposure and HLA in healthy donors. Study details: HLA-typed donors were the source of some 85 million unique TCRs, which an early data release held.

Donors counted as nominally healthy when sampled, yet unrecorded immune exposures were likely. Germline CDR1 is MNHEY and CDR2 is SMNVEV (reference sequence). The CDR3 is 13 amino acids. V lost 6 bases and J lost 4; bases outside the gene matches: 4. Researchers ran the PCR with 60 Vbeta and 13 Jbeta primers. Repertoires were generated with immunoSEQ multiplex PCR, while TCRdb's copy carries only in-frame clones and drops some. The repertoire includes roughly 180,000 clones, 9.5% of them detected once, and over 1% sits in the top ten. The receptor was isolated from a young woman in good health and CMV-seropositive. This rearrangement joins TRBV27 to TRBJ2-5; TRBD1 matches at 8 bases. Material: PBMCs. This CDR3 is CASRRTGIETQYF. The CDR3 nucleotides read TGTGCCAGCAGAAGGACAGGGATAGAGACCCAGTACTTC.